A selection of T cell receptor beta chains follows, all from one sample in a study of control samples from healthy donors and cancer patients. Sequencing used immunoSEQ multiplex PCR; TCRdb keeps in-frame clones, though not all of them. In the table there are 100,000 to 150,000 clones, roughly 89% of which are singletons. Sequencing was carried out using blood. Receptors were obtained from a man aged 18 to 30 in good health. Both conserved end residues are part of each CDR3. The order of the fields is V gene, D gene, clone size, J gene, CDR3 protein, CDR3 DNA. The D gene is left open where the match is weak. Clone size appears in some rows only: once, few, many, or a class for an expanded clone.

v_call: TRBV19; d_call: NA; clone_size: NA; j_call: TRBJ1-2; cdr3_aa: CASSIYRPRINYGYTF; cdr3_nt: TGTGCCAGTAGTATCTACAGGCCGCGAATTAACTATGGCTACACCTTC
v_call: TRBV10-3; d_call: TRBD1; clone_size: NA; j_call: TRBJ1-2; cdr3_aa: CAISPGGGGYTF; cdr3_nt: TGTGCCATCAGTCCAGGGGGCGGCGGCTACACCTTC
v_call: TRBV30; d_call: TRBD1; clone_size: NA; j_call: TRBJ1-3; cdr3_aa: CAWSLLQGRYSGNTIYF; cdr3_nt: TGTGCCTGGAGCCTTCTACAGGGGAGGTACTCTGGAAACACCATATATTTT
v_call: TRBV19; d_call: NA; clone_size: NA; j_call: TRBJ1-4; cdr3_aa: CASSIPSSHREGEKLFF; cdr3_nt: TGTGCCAGTAGTATACCCTCCTCCCACAGGGAGGGTGAAAAACTGTTTTTT
v_call: TRBV9; d_call: NA; clone_size: NA; j_call: TRBJ2-2; cdr3_aa: CASSVGGGVNTGELFF; cdr3_nt: TGTGCCAGCAGCGTAGGAGGCGGGGTGAACACCGGGGAGCTGTTTTTT
v_call: TRBV18; d_call: NA; clone_size: NA; j_call: TRBJ2-3; cdr3_aa: CASSPRGPSSDTQYF; cdr3_nt: TGTGCCAGCTCACCGAGAGGGCCCTCATCTGATACGCAGTATTTT
v_call: TRBV9; d_call: NA; clone_size: NA; j_call: TRBJ1-1; cdr3_aa: CASSVGGVNTEAFF; cdr3_nt: TGTGCCAGCAGCGTGGGAGGGGTGAACACTGAAGCTTTCTTT
v_call: TRBV6-5; d_call: TRBD1; clone_size: NA; j_call: TRBJ1-2; cdr3_aa: CASSYDLSGGGYTF; cdr3_nt: TGTGCCAGCAGTTACGATCTGTCAGGGGGAGGCTACACCTTC
v_call: TRBV9; d_call: TRBD1; clone_size: NA; j_call: TRBJ1-1; cdr3_aa: CASSGDRGDTEAFF; cdr3_nt: TGTGCCAGCAGCGGGGACAGGGGCGACACTGAAGCTTTCTTT
v_call: TRBV5-1; d_call: TRBD1; clone_size: NA; j_call: TRBJ2-1; cdr3_aa: CASSSSRGRQASYNEQFF; cdr3_nt: TGCGCCAGCAGCTCTAGCAGGGGGCGCCAGGCCTCCTACAATGAGCAGTTCTTC
v_call: TRBV12-3/TRBV12-4; d_call: NA; clone_size: NA; j_call: TRBJ1-1; cdr3_aa: CASSFFEGAFF; cdr3_nt: TGTGCCAGCAGTTTCTTCGAAGGAGCTTTCTTT
v_call: TRBV3-1/TRBV3-2; d_call: NA; clone_size: NA; j_call: TRBJ1-1; cdr3_aa: CASSQVLGDGTEAFF; cdr3_nt: TGTGCCAGCAGCCAAGTCTTAGGGGACGGCACTGAAGCTTTCTTT
v_call: TRBV11-2; d_call: NA; clone_size: NA; j_call: TRBJ2-5; cdr3_aa: CASSWIGGQETQYF; cdr3_nt: TGTGCCAGCAGCTGGATTGGGGGCCAAGAGACCCAGTACTTC
v_call: TRBV30; d_call: TRBD2; clone_size: NA; j_call: TRBJ2-1; cdr3_aa: CAWSWAGGPYNEQFF; cdr3_nt: TGTGCCTGGAGTTGGGCGGGGGGGCCATACAATGAGCAGTTCTTC
v_call: TRBV27; d_call: NA; clone_size: NA; j_call: TRBJ1-1; cdr3_aa: CASRISGGGYTEAFF; cdr3_nt: TGTGCCAGCAGAATAAGTGGGGGGGGATACACTGAAGCTTTCTTT
v_call: TRBV3-1/TRBV3-2; d_call: TRBD1; clone_size: NA; j_call: TRBJ2-1; cdr3_aa: CASSQGTGYNEQFF; cdr3_nt: TGTGCCAGCAGCCAAGGGACAGGTTACAATGAGCAGTTCTTC
v_call: TRBV11-2; d_call: NA; clone_size: NA; j_call: TRBJ2-3; cdr3_aa: CASSITRGGTDTQYF; cdr3_nt: TGTGCCAGCAGCATAACCCGGGGAGGCACAGATACGCAGTATTTT
v_call: TRBV6-5; d_call: TRBD1; clone_size: many; j_call: TRBJ1-5; cdr3_aa: CASSNTGAGQPQHF; cdr3_nt: TGTGCCAGCAGTAACACAGGGGCCGGGCAGCCCCAGCATTTT
v_call: TRBV7-9; d_call: NA; clone_size: NA; j_call: TRBJ1-1; cdr3_aa: CASSFREMNTEAFF; cdr3_nt: TGTGCCAGCAGCTTTAGGGAAATGAACACTGAAGCTTTCTTT
v_call: TRBV4-2; d_call: TRBD1; clone_size: NA; j_call: TRBJ2-1; cdr3_aa: CASSQGDRENEQFF; cdr3_nt: TGTGCCAGCAGCCAAGGCGACAGGGAGAATGAGCAGTTCTTC
v_call: TRBV7-6; d_call: NA; clone_size: NA; j_call: TRBJ2-3; cdr3_aa: CASSPGGGRYTDTQYF; cdr3_nt: TGTGCCAGCAGCCCCGGTGGGGGTAGATACACAGATACGCAGTATTTT
v_call: TRBV6-5; d_call: NA; clone_size: NA; j_call: TRBJ1-1; cdr3_aa: CASSRWTENTEAFF; cdr3_nt: TGTGCCAGCAGCCGCTGGACGGAAAACACTGAAGCTTTCTTT